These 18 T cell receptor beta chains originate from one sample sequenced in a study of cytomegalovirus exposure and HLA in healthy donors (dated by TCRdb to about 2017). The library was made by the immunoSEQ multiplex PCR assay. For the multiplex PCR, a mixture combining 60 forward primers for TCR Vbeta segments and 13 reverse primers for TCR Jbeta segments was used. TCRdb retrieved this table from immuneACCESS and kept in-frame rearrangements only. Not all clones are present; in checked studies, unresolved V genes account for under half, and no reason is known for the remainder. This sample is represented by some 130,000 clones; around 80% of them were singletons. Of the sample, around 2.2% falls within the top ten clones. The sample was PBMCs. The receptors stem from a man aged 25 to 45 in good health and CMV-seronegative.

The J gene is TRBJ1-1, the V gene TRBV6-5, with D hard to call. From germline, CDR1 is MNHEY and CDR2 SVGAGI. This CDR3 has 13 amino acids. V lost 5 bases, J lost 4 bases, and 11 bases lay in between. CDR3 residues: CASSPGRTTEAFF. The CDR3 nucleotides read TGTGCCAGCAGTCCGGGGAGGACCACTGAAGCTTTCTTT.

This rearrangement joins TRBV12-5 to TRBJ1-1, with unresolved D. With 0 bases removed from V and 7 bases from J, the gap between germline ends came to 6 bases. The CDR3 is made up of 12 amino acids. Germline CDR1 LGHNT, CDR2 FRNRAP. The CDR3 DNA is TGTGCTAGTGGTTTGGTAGGGAGTGAAGCTTTCTTT. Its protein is CASGLVGSEAFF.

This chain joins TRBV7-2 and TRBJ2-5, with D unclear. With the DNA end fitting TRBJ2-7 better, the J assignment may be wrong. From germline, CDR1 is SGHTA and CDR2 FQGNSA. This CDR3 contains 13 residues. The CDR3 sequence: CASSLAESYEQYF. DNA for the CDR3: TGTGCCAGCAGCTTAGCAGAATCCTACGAGCAGTACTTC.

The CDR3 region is CASSMGLAGDAETQYF. CDR3 nucleotide sequence: TGTGCCAGCAGTATGGGACTAGCGGGAGATGCGGAGACCCAGTACTTC. The rearrangement links TRBV2 to TRBJ2-5, with 14 bases lining up with TRBD2. CDR1 is SNHLY, CDR2 FYNNEI, per germline. Trimming at V came to 5 bases and at J to 5 bases, leaving 7 bases not matched to a gene. This CDR3 has 16 residues.

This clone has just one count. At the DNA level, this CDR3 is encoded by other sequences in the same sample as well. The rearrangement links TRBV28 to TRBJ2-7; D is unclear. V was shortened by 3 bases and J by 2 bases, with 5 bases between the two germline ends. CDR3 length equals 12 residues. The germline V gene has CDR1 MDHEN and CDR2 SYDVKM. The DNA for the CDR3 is TGTGCCAGCAGTTTGGCCCCCTACGAGCAGTACTTC. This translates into CASSLAPYEQYF.

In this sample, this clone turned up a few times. CDR3 sequence: CASSSLGGRAYEQYF. The CDR3 DNA sequence: TGTGCCAGCTCATCCCTGGGCGGGAGGGCTTACGAGCAGTACTTC. V is TRBV18 and J is TRBJ2-7; 9 bases match TRBD2. The CDR3 is made up of 15 amino acids. The germline V gene encodes CDR1 KGHSH and CDR2 LQKENI. The J segment lost 4 bases and the V segment lost 5 bases, leaving 9 bases of the junction unmatched.

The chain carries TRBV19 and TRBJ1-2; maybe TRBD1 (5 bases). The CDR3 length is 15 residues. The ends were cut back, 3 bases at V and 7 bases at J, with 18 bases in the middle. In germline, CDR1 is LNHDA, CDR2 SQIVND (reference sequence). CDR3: CASSIPGRRGAGYTF. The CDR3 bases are TGTGCCAGTAGTATCCCGGGGAGGAGGGGAGCTGGCTACACCTTC.

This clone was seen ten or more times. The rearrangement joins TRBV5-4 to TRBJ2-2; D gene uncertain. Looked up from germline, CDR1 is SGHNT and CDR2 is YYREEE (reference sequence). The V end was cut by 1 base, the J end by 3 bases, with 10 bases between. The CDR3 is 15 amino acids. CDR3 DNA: TGTGCCAGCAGCTTGACTACACGTTACACCGGGGAGCTGTTTTTT. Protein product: CASSLTTRYTGELFF. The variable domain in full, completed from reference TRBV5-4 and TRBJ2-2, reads ETGVTQSPTHLIKTRGQQVTLRCSSQSGHNTVSWYQQALGQGPQFIFQYYREEENGRGNFPPRFSGLQFPNYSSELNVNALELDDSALYLCASSLTTRYTGELFFGEGSRLTVL.

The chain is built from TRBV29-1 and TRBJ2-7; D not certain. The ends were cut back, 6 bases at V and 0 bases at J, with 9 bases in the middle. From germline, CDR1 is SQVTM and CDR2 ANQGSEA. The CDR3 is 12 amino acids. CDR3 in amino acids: CSVVQSSYEQYF. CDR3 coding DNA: TGCAGCGTGGTACAGAGCTCCTACGAGCAGTACTTC.

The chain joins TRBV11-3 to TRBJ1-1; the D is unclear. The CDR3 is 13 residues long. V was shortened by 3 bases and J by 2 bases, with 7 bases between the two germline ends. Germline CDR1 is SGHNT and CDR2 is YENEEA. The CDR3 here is CASSFTRNTEAFF. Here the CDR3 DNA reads TGTGCCAGCAGCTTTACAAGAAACACTGAAGCTTTCTTT.

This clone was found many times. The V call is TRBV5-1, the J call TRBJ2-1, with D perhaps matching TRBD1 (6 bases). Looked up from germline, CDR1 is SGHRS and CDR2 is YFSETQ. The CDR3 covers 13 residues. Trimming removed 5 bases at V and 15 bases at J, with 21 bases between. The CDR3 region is CASSTDSIGVLFF. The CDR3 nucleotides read TGCGCCAGCAGTACGGACAGCATAGGGGTACTGTTCTTC.

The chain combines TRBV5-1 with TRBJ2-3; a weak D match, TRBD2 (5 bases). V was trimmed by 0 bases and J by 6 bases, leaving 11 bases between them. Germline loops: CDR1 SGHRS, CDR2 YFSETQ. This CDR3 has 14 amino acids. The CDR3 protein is CASSLAGNGDTQYF. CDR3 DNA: TGCGCCAGCAGCTTGGCCGGGAACGGTGATACGCAGTATTTT.

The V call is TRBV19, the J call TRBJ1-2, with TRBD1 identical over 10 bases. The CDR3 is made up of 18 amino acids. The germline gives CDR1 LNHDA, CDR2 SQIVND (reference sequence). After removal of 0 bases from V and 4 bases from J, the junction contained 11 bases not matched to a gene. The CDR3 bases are TGTGCCAGTAGTATAGATGCTCGACAGGGGGCTAGGAGCTATGGCTACACCTTC. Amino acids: CASSIDARQGARSYGYTF.

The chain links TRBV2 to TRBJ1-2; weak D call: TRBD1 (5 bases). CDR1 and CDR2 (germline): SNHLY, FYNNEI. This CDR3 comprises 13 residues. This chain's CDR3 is CASRTKTLYGYTF. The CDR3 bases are TGTGCGAGCCGGACAAAAACCCTTTATGGCTACACCTTC.

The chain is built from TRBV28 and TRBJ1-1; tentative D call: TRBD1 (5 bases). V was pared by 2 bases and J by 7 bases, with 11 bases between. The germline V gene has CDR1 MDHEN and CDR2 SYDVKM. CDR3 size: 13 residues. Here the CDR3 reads CASSLGALGEAFF. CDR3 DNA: TGTGCCAGCAGTTTAGGGGCCCTTGGTGAAGCTTTCTTT.

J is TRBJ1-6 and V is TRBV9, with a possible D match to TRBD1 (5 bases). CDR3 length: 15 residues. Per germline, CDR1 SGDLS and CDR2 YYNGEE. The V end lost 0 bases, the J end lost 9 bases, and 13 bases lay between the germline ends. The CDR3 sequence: CASSVGQPGGSPLHF. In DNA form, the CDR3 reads TGTGCCAGCAGCGTAGGACAGCCCGGTGGTTCACCCCTCCACTTT.

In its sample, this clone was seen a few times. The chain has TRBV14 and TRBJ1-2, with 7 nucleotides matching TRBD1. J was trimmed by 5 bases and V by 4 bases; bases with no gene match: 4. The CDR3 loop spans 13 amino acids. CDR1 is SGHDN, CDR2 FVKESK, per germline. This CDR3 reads CASSRQGDYGYTF. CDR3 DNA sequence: TGTGCCAGCAGCCGTCAGGGGGATTATGGCTACACCTTC.

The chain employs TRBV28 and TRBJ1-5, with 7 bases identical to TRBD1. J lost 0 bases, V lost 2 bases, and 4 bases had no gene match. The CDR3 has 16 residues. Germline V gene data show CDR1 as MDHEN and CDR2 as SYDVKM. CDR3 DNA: TGTGCCAGCAGTTTAGGAGGGGGCTATAGCAATCAGCCCCAGCATTTT. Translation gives CASSLGGGYSNQPQHF.